The rows below give T cell receptor beta chains drawn from one sample of a study of cytomegalovirus exposure and HLA in healthy donors. Assay used: immunoSEQ multiplex PCR; TCRdb lists only in-frame clones, some missing. This table has under 200,000 clones, roughly 80% appearing once. Sequenced material: PBMCs. All receptors derive from a boy aged 5-17 years in good health and CMV-seronegative. Each CDR3 is given with its conserved first and last residue. The order of the fields is clone size, CDR3 length, V gene, D gene, J gene, CDR3 DNA, CDR3 protein. A D gene is named only where the DNA matches it firmly. Clone size is shown for a subset of rows, as once, few, many or a class of expanded clone.

clone size: NA; CDR3 length: 14; V gene: TRBV7-9; D gene: TRBD1; J gene: TRBJ1-2; CDR3 DNA: TGTGCCAGCAGCCAACGACAGGGATCAGTTGGCTACACCTTC; CDR3 protein: CASSQRQGSVGYTF
clone size: NA; CDR3 length: 18; V gene: TRBV28; D gene: TRBD2; J gene: TRBJ2-5; CDR3 DNA: TGTGCCAGCAGTTGGCGGAGTAATTTGCGGGAGGGCCAAGAGACCCAGTACTTC; CDR3 protein: CASSWRSNLREGQETQYF
clone size: NA; CDR3 length: 14; V gene: TRBV7-9; D gene: TRBD1; J gene: TRBJ1-4; CDR3 DNA: TGTGCCAGCAGCTTAAGGGACAGTAATGAAAAACTGTTTTTT; CDR3 protein: CASSLRDSNEKLFF
clone size: NA; CDR3 length: 13; V gene: TRBV29-1; D gene: TRBD1; J gene: TRBJ1-1; CDR3 DNA: TGCAGCGTTGGGACAGGGGGCGCGGGTGAAGCTTTCTTT; CDR3 protein: CSVGTGGAGEAFF
clone size: once; CDR3 length: 18; V gene: TRBV9; D gene: TRBD2; J gene: TRBJ2-3; CDR3 DNA: TGTGCCAGCAGCGCCGGGACTAGCGGGGGGGCCGGGACAGATACGCAGTATTTT; CDR3 protein: CASSAGTSGGAGTDTQYF
clone size: NA; CDR3 length: 16; V gene: TRBV27; D gene: TRBD1; J gene: TRBJ1-1; CDR3 DNA: TGTGCCAGCAGTCCAAGGTACAGGGGTGGGAACACTGAAGCTTTCTTT; CDR3 protein: CASSPRYRGGNTEAFF
clone size: NA; CDR3 length: 15; V gene: TRBV7-2; D gene: NA; J gene: TRBJ2-5; CDR3 DNA: TGTGCCAGCAGCTTAGTTGGAGGGTTCAGGGAGACCCAGTACTTC; CDR3 protein: CASSLVGGFRETQYF
clone size: NA; CDR3 length: 15; V gene: TRBV11-2; D gene: TRBD1; J gene: TRBJ1-1; CDR3 DNA: TGTGCCAGCAGCACGTTTTACAGGGGAAACACTGAAGCTTTCTTT; CDR3 protein: CASSTFYRGNTEAFF
clone size: NA; CDR3 length: 16; V gene: TRBV7-8; D gene: NA; J gene: TRBJ1-6; CDR3 DNA: TGTGCCAGCAGCTTACCCAGGCTATACTATAATTCACCCCTCCACTTT; CDR3 protein: CASSLPRLYYNSPLHF
clone size: NA; CDR3 length: 14; V gene: TRBV9; D gene: NA; J gene: TRBJ1-1; CDR3 DNA: TGTGCCAGCAGCGCCCAGGGCCTGAACACTGAAGCTTTCTTT; CDR3 protein: CASSAQGLNTEAFF
clone size: NA; CDR3 length: 14; V gene: TRBV7-3; D gene: TRBD1; J gene: TRBJ1-2; CDR3 DNA: TGTGCCAGCAGCCCTGGGACAGGCCACTATGGCTACACCTTC; CDR3 protein: CASSPGTGHYGYTF
clone size: NA; CDR3 length: 12; V gene: TRBV9; D gene: NA; J gene: TRBJ2-1; CDR3 DNA: TGTGCCAGCAGCGTAAACGGGAATGAGCAGTTCTTC; CDR3 protein: CASSVNGNEQFF
clone size: few; CDR3 length: 14; V gene: TRBV9; D gene: NA; J gene: TRBJ1-2; CDR3 DNA: TGTGCCAGCAGCGCCGGACAGTTAAACTATGGCTACACCTTC; CDR3 protein: CASSAGQLNYGYTF
clone size: few; CDR3 length: 13; V gene: TRBV4-3; D gene: NA; J gene: TRBJ1-2; CDR3 DNA: TGCGCCAGCAGCCAAGAGCTACAGTATGGCTACACCTTC; CDR3 protein: CASSQELQYGYTF
clone size: NA; CDR3 length: 14; V gene: TRBV29-1; D gene: TRBD2; J gene: TRBJ2-1; CDR3 DNA: TGCAGCGTTGACGGGGGGGCAAGTTCTAATGAGCAGTTCTTC; CDR3 protein: CSVDGGASSNEQFF
clone size: NA; CDR3 length: 18; V gene: TRBV11-2; D gene: TRBD2; J gene: TRBJ2-7; CDR3 DNA: TGTGCCAGCAGCCCTTTTATGGGGACTAGCGGGAGGCGGTACGAGCAGTACTTC; CDR3 protein: CASSPFMGTSGRRYEQYF
clone size: NA; CDR3 length: 15; V gene: TRBV18; D gene: NA; J gene: TRBJ1-4; CDR3 DNA: TGTGCCAGCTCTCGCGGTCGCCGCGGTGGGGAAAAACTGTTTTTT; CDR3 protein: CASSRGRRGGEKLFF
clone size: NA; CDR3 length: 15; V gene: TRBV10-1; D gene: TRBD1; J gene: TRBJ1-2; CDR3 DNA: TGCGCCAGCAGTGAGCCAAACACAGGGGTCTATGGCTACACCTTC; CDR3 protein: CASSEPNTGVYGYTF
clone size: NA; CDR3 length: 12; V gene: TRBV25-1; D gene: TRBD1; J gene: TRBJ2-7; CDR3 DNA: TGTGCCAGCACGGACAGGGGGCTCGAGCAGTACTTC; CDR3 protein: CASTDRGLEQYF
clone size: NA; CDR3 length: 16; V gene: TRBV29-1; D gene: TRBD2; J gene: TRBJ2-1; CDR3 DNA: TGCAGCGTTGAGTTTAGCGGGATAGGGTCCTACAATGAGCAGTTCTTC; CDR3 protein: CSVEFSGIGSYNEQFF
clone size: NA; CDR3 length: 20; V gene: TRBV19; D gene: TRBD1; J gene: TRBJ1-5; CDR3 DNA: TGTGCCAGTAGTACTGGTAGCGGGACAGCTTCCTACTACACAGATCAGCCCCAGCATTTT; CDR3 protein: CASSTGSGTASYYTDQPQHF
clone size: NA; CDR3 length: 14; V gene: TRBV13; D gene: TRBD1; J gene: TRBJ2-7; CDR3 DNA: TGTGCCAGCAGCCCGACAGGGTCCGGGGTCGAGCAGTACTTC; CDR3 protein: CASSPTGSGVEQYF
clone size: once; CDR3 length: 14; V gene: TRBV18; D gene: TRBD1; J gene: TRBJ2-5; CDR3 DNA: TGTGCCAGCTCATTCGGACAGGGAGGAGAGACCCAGTACTTC; CDR3 protein: CASSFGQGGETQYF
clone size: NA; CDR3 length: 13; V gene: TRBV6-5; D gene: NA; J gene: TRBJ1-2; CDR3 DNA: TGTGCCAGCACCACCGGGACTAACTATGGCTACACCTTC; CDR3 protein: CASTTGTNYGYTF
clone size: NA; CDR3 length: 13; V gene: TRBV18; D gene: TRBD1; J gene: TRBJ2-1; CDR3 DNA: TGTGCCAGCTCACGGACAGGGATTGGTGAGCAGTTCTTC; CDR3 protein: CASSRTGIGEQFF
clone size: NA; CDR3 length: 13; V gene: TRBV2; D gene: NA; J gene: TRBJ1-5; CDR3 DNA: TGTGCCAGCACATACAGTAGCAATCAGCCCCAGCATTTT; CDR3 protein: CASTYSSNQPQHF
clone size: few; CDR3 length: 13; V gene: TRBV6-6; D gene: NA; J gene: TRBJ1-2; CDR3 DNA: TGTGCCAGCATGGGGAGAACCCAGCATGGCTACACCTTC; CDR3 protein: CASMGRTQHGYTF
clone size: NA; CDR3 length: 15; V gene: TRBV29-1; D gene: NA; J gene: TRBJ2-5; CDR3 DNA: TGCAGCGTTGAATCGGCCCGGGGGACCCAAGAGACCCAGTACTTC; CDR3 protein: CSVESARGTQETQYF
clone size: few; CDR3 length: 12; V gene: TRBV27; D gene: NA; J gene: TRBJ1-2; CDR3 DNA: TGTGCCAGCAGTCGGCCTGGGCAGGGCTACACCTTC; CDR3 protein: CASSRPGQGYTF
clone size: NA; CDR3 length: 13; V gene: TRBV25-1; D gene: TRBD1; J gene: TRBJ1-2; CDR3 DNA: TGTGCCAGCACCCCGGAGACAGGGTATGGCTACACCTTC; CDR3 protein: CASTPETGYGYTF
clone size: NA; CDR3 length: 15; V gene: TRBV2; D gene: TRBD1; J gene: TRBJ2-5; CDR3 DNA: TGTGCCAGCAGCGACAGGGGCTCTGGCCAAGAGACCCAGTACTTC; CDR3 protein: CASSDRGSGQETQYF
clone size: NA; CDR3 length: 13; V gene: TRBV7-6; D gene: TRBD1; J gene: TRBJ2-2; CDR3 DNA: TGTGCCAGCAGGCCCCAGGGGGCGGGGGAGCTGTTTTTT; CDR3 protein: CASRPQGAGELFF
clone size: NA; CDR3 length: 16; V gene: TRBV4-1; D gene: NA; J gene: TRBJ1-1; CDR3 DNA: TGCGCCAGCAGCCCTCGGGGGGCGCGGACTAAGTGTGAAGCTTTCTTT; CDR3 protein: CASSPRGARTKCEAFF
clone size: NA; CDR3 length: 15; V gene: TRBV6-1; D gene: TRBD1; J gene: TRBJ2-7; CDR3 DNA: TGTGCCAGCAGTAAACCGGGACAGGGGAGTTACGAGCAGTACTTC; CDR3 protein: CASSKPGQGSYEQYF
clone size: NA; CDR3 length: 13; V gene: TRBV9; D gene: NA; J gene: TRBJ1-1; CDR3 DNA: TGTGCCAGCAGCGTCACGGTGAACACTGAAGCTTTCTTT; CDR3 protein: CASSVTVNTEAFF
clone size: NA; CDR3 length: 14; V gene: TRBV5-1; D gene: NA; J gene: TRBJ2-5; CDR3 DNA: TGCGCCAGCAGCTTCGGCAGGGGTAAAGAGACCCAGTACTTC; CDR3 protein: CASSFGRGKETQYF
clone size: NA; CDR3 length: 15; V gene: TRBV7-9; D gene: TRBD1; J gene: TRBJ2-7; CDR3 DNA: TGTGCCAGCAGCGTCTCCGGGACAGGGCGCTACGAGCAGTACTTC; CDR3 protein: CASSVSGTGRYEQYF
clone size: NA; CDR3 length: 15; V gene: TRBV18; D gene: NA; J gene: TRBJ2-7; CDR3 DNA: TGTGCCAGCTCACCCCCGCAAGGGAGTTTCTCCGAGCAGTACTTC; CDR3 protein: CASSPPQGSFSEQYF
clone size: few; CDR3 length: 15; V gene: TRBV4-1; D gene: NA; J gene: TRBJ1-4; CDR3 DNA: TGCGCCAGCAGCCAAGGGCCCCAGACTAATGAAAAACTGTTTTTT; CDR3 protein: CASSQGPQTNEKLFF
clone size: once; CDR3 length: 14; V gene: TRBV15; D gene: TRBD2; J gene: TRBJ2-7; CDR3 DNA: TGTGCCACCGGGGGAGGGACCAACTCCTACGAGCAGTACTTC; CDR3 protein: CATGGGTNSYEQYF
clone size: NA; CDR3 length: 13; V gene: TRBV10-1; D gene: NA; J gene: TRBJ1-6; CDR3 DNA: TGCGCCAGCTCTCGAGATTACAATTCACCCCTCCACTTT; CDR3 protein: CASSRDYNSPLHF
clone size: few; CDR3 length: 11; V gene: TRBV9; D gene: NA; J gene: TRBJ2-5; CDR3 DNA: TGTGCCAGCAGCTCCAAAGAGACCCAGTACTTC; CDR3 protein: CASSSKETQYF
clone size: once; CDR3 length: 15; V gene: TRBV5-4; D gene: NA; J gene: TRBJ2-7; CDR3 DNA: TGTGCCAGCAGCTTGTCCGGACAGGGAGGGTACGAGCAGTACTTC; CDR3 protein: CASSLSGQGGYEQYF
clone size: NA; CDR3 length: 13; V gene: TRBV29-1; D gene: NA; J gene: TRBJ2-7; CDR3 DNA: TGCAGCGTTGGTGTGGGAGCGGGTTACGAGCAGTACTTC; CDR3 protein: CSVGVGAGYEQYF
clone size: NA; CDR3 length: 18; V gene: TRBV11-2; D gene: TRBD1; J gene: TRBJ2-1; CDR3 DNA: TGTGCCAGCAGCTTAGACCAGCTGACAGGGGGCGCCTACAATGAGCAGTTCTTC; CDR3 protein: CASSLDQLTGGAYNEQFF
clone size: NA; CDR3 length: 14; V gene: TRBV7-3; D gene: TRBD1; J gene: TRBJ1-1; CDR3 DNA: TGTGCCAGCAGCCCGACAGGGTCGTACACTGAAGCTTTCTTT; CDR3 protein: CASSPTGSYTEAFF